This TCR beta chain is drawn from a study of monozygotic twins with inflammatory bowel disease. Eight cDNA synthesis reactions were run for every sample. TCRdb reprocessed the 5' RACE reads, keeping one entry per CDR3 protein, no DNA. Recorded for this sample: a few hundred thousand distinct CDR3 sequences. About this clonotype itself: Its cognate antigen is unknown.

The CDR3 is 17 residues long. Germline V gene sequence: CDR1 SGHRS, CDR2 YFSETQ. Points from the study as a whole: Researchers reported no repertoire similarity difference between concordant and discordant twins, possibly from limited power.

The receptor's source is a human donor with ulcerative colitis or Crohn's disease, or a healthy co-twin of an affected twin (not recorded which). V and J are TRBV5-1 and TRBJ1-2; TCRdb names TRBD1, which stays unverified in the absence of DNA. The source material was blood. CDR3 sequence reads: CASSLALTAEDNYGYTF.